A selection of T cell receptor beta chains follows, all from one sample in a study of shared clonotypes between healthy human individuals. The protocol was immunoSEQ multiplex PCR, while the TCRdb copy is restricted to in-frame clones and leaves out a portion. The table lists 550,000 to 750,000 clones, about 91% of them singletons. Sequenced: naive CD8+ T cells sorted from blood. The receptors come from a young man in good health. Both conserved end residues are part of each CDR3. The D gene is left open where the match is weak. Expanded clones get a size class; other rows say once, few or many, or leave the size out.

v_gene	d_gene	abundance	j_gene	CDR3nt	CDR3aa
TRBV5-4	TRBD2	NA	TRBJ2-7	TGTGCCAGCAGCTCTAGCGGGAGTCTCGAGCAGTACTTC	CASSSSGSLEQYF
TRBV4-3	TRBD2	NA	TRBJ2-3	TGCGCCAGCAGCCTTGGACTAGCGGGAGGGCAGCCAGGAGATACGCAGTATTTT	CASSLGLAGGQPGDTQYF
TRBV12-2	NA	NA	TRBJ2-7	TGTGCAAGTCGCTTAGGGACTAGCGGCTACGAGCAGTACTTC	CASRLGTSGYEQYF
TRBV7-6	NA	NA	TRBJ2-1	TGTGCCAGCAGCTTAGGGTTCGGGAGCTCCTACAATGAGCAGTTCTTC	CASSLGFGSSYNEQFF
TRBV19	NA	NA	TRBJ2-1	TGTGCCAGTAGTATAATCTTCCCGGGATACCCCTACAATGAGCAGTTCTTC	CASSIIFPGYPYNEQFF
TRBV7-6	NA	NA	TRBJ2-5	TGTGCCAGCAGCTTCCGACGGGGGCCCCAAGAGACCCAGTACTTC	CASSFRRGPQETQYF
TRBV29-1	NA	few	TRBJ1-2	TGCAGCGTTGAATGGGCGGCCCTGGATGGCTACACCTTC	CSVEWAALDGYTF
TRBV21-1	NA	NA	TRBJ1-1	NA	CASSKVGGGSEAFF
TRBV29-1	TRBD2	NA	TRBJ2-1	TGCAGCGTTGGTAGGCCAACGGGACTAGCGGTTTACAATGAGCAGTTCTTC	CSVGRPTGLAVYNEQFF
TRBV5-1	NA	NA	TRBJ1-1	TGCGCCAGCAGAATTGTCCAGGGCGGTGAAGCTTTCTTT	CASRIVQGGEAFF
TRBV27	TRBD2	NA	TRBJ2-3	TGTGCCAGCAGAGACGTAGCGGGAGGGTTCCCCACAGATACGCAGTATTTT	CASRDVAGGFPTDTQYF
TRBV11-2	TRBD2	NA	TRBJ2-5	TGTGCCAGCACCCTCTATTGGACTAGCGGGACGACACAAGAGACCCAGTACTTC	CASTLYWTSGTTQETQYF
TRBV7-8	NA	NA	TRBJ1-4	TGTGCCAGCAGCTTAAGGCTTATGACCTTTAAACAGGAAAGGGAAGCGAATGAAAAACTGTTTTTT	CASSLRLMTFKQEREANEKLFF
TRBV29-1	TRBD2	NA	TRBJ2-5	TGCAGCGTTGATCTTGTGGGACTAGCGACAAAGTACCAAGAGACCCAGTACTTC	CSVDLVGLATKYQETQYF
TRBV9	NA	NA	TRBJ1-5	TGTGCCAGCAGTGATGGTGGGTATAGCAATCAGCCCCAGCATTTT	CASSDGGYSNQPQHF
TRBV6-6	TRBD2	NA	TRBJ2-7	TGTGCCAGCAGTTACGGGCTAGCGGGGGCCTACGAGCAGTACTTC	CASSYGLAGAYEQYF
TRBV4-1	TRBD1	once	TRBJ2-3	TGCGCCAGCAGCCCGACAGGGGGCGAAACAGATACGCAGTATTTT	CASSPTGGETDTQYF
TRBV5-4	TRBD2	NA	TRBJ2-7	TGTGCCAGCAGCTTGTACAGCGGGAGTGTCTACGAGCAGTACTTC	CASSLYSGSVYEQYF
TRBV11-2	NA	NA	TRBJ2-1	TGTGCCAGCAGCTTAAGTGGTCGGGACCGCCACAATGAGCAGTTCTTC	CASSLSGRDRHNEQFF
TRBV7-9	NA	NA	TRBJ1-2	TGTGCCAGCAGCTTATCAATAGGGGCGGATGGCTACACCTTC	CASSLSIGADGYTF
TRBV11-2	TRBD2	NA	TRBJ2-7	TGTGCCAGCAGCTTTGCGGGAGTCCTGGACGAGCAGTACTTC	CASSFAGVLDEQYF
TRBV19	TRBD2	few	TRBJ2-3	TGTGCCAGTATGCCAATAGCGGGAGGCACAGATACGCAGTATTTT	CASMPIAGGTDTQYF
TRBV10-3	NA	once	TRBJ2-1	TGTGCCATCAGTAACCGGGACGGAACCAATGAGCAGTTCTTC	CAISNRDGTNEQFF
TRBV27	NA	NA	TRBJ2-7	TGTGCCAGCACTAGCGTTACCTCCTACGAGCAGTACTTC	CASTSVTSYEQYF
TRBV28	TRBD2	NA	TRBJ2-1	TGTGCCACCGCAGGGACTAGCGGGAGCAATGAGCAGTTCTTC	CATAGTSGSNEQFF
TRBV9	NA	NA	TRBJ2-6	TGTGCCAGCAGCGTAGACTCTGGGGCCAACGTCCTGACTTTC	CASSVDSGANVLTF
TRBV5-4	TRBD1	NA	TRBJ2-1	TGTGCCAGCAGCCCCGACAGGGATAACAATGAGCAGTTCTTC	CASSPDRDNNEQFF
TRBV4-1	NA	NA	TRBJ2-3	TGCGCCAGCAGCCAAGAAGGTGGCACAGATACGCAGTATTTT	CASSQEGGTDTQYF
TRBV7-2	NA	NA	TRBJ2-5	TGTGCCAGCAGCTTATGGGCAGTCAGGGAAGAGACCCAGTACTTC	CASSLWAVREETQYF
TRBV7-9	NA	NA	TRBJ2-1	TGTGCCAGCAGCTCGTTGGAGGGTGGCTACAATGAGCAGTTCTTC	CASSSLEGGYNEQFF
TRBV7-9	TRBD2	once	TRBJ2-3	TGTGCCAGCAGCCCAAGCGGGAGCGCAGATACGCAGTATTTT	CASSPSGSADTQYF
TRBV9	NA	NA	TRBJ2-1	TGTGCCAGCAGCGTAGTCTCCGGGAGCCATGGGCCAGAGCAGTTCTTC	CASSVVSGSHGPEQFF
TRBV11-2	NA	once	TRBJ2-7	TGTGCCAGCAGCTCGAGTACCTACGAGCAGTACTTC	CASSSSTYEQYF
TRBV30	TRBD1	NA	TRBJ2-3	TGTGCCTCCGACAGGGAACGCGCAGATACGCAGTATTTT	CASDRERADTQYF
TRBV5-8	NA	NA	TRBJ1-3	TGTGCCAGCAGCTTCGGGATAAGCTCTGGAAACACCATATATTTT	CASSFGISSGNTIYF
TRBV12-5	NA	NA	TRBJ1-2	TGTGCTAGTGGTCCCCCCGTGGGGGAGGTCGGTGGCTACACCTTC	CASGPPVGEVGGYTF
TRBV19	NA	NA	TRBJ1-5	TGTGCCAGTAGTATCACCGCCTATAGCAATCAGCCCCAGCATTTT	CASSITAYSNQPQHF
TRBV7-9	TRBD1	once	TRBJ2-7	TGTGCCAGCAGCTTAGGGAGTCCGGGACAGGTAATTCTGTCCTACGAGCAGTACTTC	CASSLGSPGQVILSYEQYF
TRBV27	NA	NA	TRBJ2-7	TGTGCCAGCAGTTTAGGTGACTTCAGCTCCTACGAGCAGTACTTC	CASSLGDFSSYEQYF
TRBV7-3	NA	NA	TRBJ2-7	TGTGCCAGCAGCACTAGGACAGTCCCTCCCTACGAGCAGTACTTC	CASSTRTVPPYEQYF
TRBV15	TRBD1	NA	TRBJ2-7	TGTGCCACCAGCAGAGCCGACAGGGCGTCCTACGAGCAGTACTTC	CATSRADRASYEQYF
TRBV7-9	TRBD1	NA	TRBJ2-7	TGTGCCAGCAGCTCAAGCATACCGAGGACAGGGAACCTCATCTACGAGCAGTACTTC	CASSSSIPRTGNLIYEQYF
TRBV10-2	NA	NA	TRBJ2-3	TGCGCCAGCAGTGAGTACGGGTTGCAGAGCACAGATACGCAGTATTTT	CASSEYGLQSTDTQYF
TRBV10-3	TRBD2	NA	TRBJ2-7	TGTGCCATCAGTGTTCCTGCGGGCGGGAGGACCTACGAGCAGTACTTC	CAISVPAGGRTYEQYF
TRBV5-5	NA	NA	TRBJ1-5	TGTGCCAGCAGCTTGGGAAGGGCTGTTCAGCCCCAGCATTTT	CASSLGRAVQPQHF
TRBV28	TRBD2	once	TRBJ2-3	TGTGCCAGCACTCCAGGGACTAGCGGGGCCACAGATACGCAGTATTTT	CASTPGTSGATDTQYF
TRBV15	TRBD1	NA	TRBJ1-2	TGTGCCACCAGCGGGTTCTTCGGACAGGGAAACTATGGCTACACCTTC	CATSGFFGQGNYGYTF
TRBV4-1	TRBD2	NA	TRBJ2-3	TGCGCCAGCAGCCCTAGCGGGAGGGGGACAGATACGCAGTATTTT	CASSPSGRGTDTQYF